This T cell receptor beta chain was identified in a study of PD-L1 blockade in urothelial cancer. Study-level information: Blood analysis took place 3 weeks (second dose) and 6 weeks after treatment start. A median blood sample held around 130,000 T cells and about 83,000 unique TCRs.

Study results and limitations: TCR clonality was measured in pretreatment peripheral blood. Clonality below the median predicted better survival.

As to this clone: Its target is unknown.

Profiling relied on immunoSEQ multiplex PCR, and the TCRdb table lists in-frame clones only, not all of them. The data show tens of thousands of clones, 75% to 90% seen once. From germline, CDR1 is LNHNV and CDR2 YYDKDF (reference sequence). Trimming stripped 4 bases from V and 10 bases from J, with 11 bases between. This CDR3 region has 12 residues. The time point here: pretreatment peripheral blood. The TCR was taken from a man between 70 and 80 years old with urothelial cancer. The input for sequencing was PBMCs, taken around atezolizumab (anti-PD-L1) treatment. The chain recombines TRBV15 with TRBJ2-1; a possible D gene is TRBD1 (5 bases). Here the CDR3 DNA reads TGTGCCACCAGCATCTACAGGAACGAGCAGTTCTTC. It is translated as CATSIYRNEQFF. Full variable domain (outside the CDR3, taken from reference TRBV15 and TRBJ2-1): DAMVIQNPRYQVTQFGKPVTLSCSQTLNHNVMYWYQQKSSQAPKLLFHYYDKDFNNEADTPDNFQSRRPNTSFCFLDIRSPGLGDTAMYLCATSIYRNEQFFGPGTRLTVL.